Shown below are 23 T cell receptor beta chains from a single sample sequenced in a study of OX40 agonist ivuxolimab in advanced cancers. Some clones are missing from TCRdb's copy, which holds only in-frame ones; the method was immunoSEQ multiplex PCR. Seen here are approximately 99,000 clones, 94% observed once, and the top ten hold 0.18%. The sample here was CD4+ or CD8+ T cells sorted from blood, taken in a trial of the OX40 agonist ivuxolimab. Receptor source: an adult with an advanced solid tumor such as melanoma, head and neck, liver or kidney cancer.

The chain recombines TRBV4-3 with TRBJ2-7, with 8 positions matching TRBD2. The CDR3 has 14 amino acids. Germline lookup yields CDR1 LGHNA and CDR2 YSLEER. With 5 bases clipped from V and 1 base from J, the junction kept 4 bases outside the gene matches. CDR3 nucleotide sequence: TGCGCCAGCAGCTTGTTAGCGGGATCCTACGAGCAGTACTTC. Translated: CASSLLAGSYEQYF.

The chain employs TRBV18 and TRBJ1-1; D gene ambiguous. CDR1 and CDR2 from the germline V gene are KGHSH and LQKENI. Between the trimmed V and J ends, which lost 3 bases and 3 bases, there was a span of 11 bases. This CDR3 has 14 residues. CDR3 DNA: TGTGCCAGCTCACCTCGGACCGTGGACACTGAAGCTTTCTTT. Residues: CASSPRTVDTEAFF.

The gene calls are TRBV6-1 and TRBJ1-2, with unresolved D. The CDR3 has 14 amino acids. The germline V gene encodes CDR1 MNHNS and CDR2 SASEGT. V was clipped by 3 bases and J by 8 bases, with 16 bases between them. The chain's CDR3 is CASSDPLTVRGYTF. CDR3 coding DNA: TGTGCCAGCAGTGACCCCCTTACGGTTCGGGGCTACACCTTC.

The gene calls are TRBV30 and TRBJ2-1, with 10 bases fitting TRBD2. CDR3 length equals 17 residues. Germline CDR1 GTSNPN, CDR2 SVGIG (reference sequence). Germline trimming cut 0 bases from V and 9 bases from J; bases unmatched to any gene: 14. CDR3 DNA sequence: TGTGCCTGGAGTGTTGGTTGGAAAAGCGGGAGGGAGGGTGAGCAGTTCTTC. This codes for CAWSVGWKSGREGEQFF.

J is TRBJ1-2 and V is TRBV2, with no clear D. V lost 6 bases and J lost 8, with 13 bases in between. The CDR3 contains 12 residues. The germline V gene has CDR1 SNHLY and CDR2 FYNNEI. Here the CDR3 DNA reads TGTGCCAGCAGGGTGGGGTCCGGGGGCTACACCTTC. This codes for CASRVGSGGYTF. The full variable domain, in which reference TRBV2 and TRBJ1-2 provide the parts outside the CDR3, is EPEVTQTPSHQVTQMGQEVILRCVPISNHLYFYWYRQILGQKVEFLVSFYNNEISEKSEIFDDQFSVERPDGSNFTLKIRSTKLEDSAMYFCASRVGSGGYTFGSGTRLTVV.

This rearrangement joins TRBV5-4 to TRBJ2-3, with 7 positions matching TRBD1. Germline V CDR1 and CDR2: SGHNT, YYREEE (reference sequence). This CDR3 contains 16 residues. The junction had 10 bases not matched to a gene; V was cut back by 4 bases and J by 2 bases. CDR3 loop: CASSQTGRGPTDTQYF. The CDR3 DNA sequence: TGTGCCAGCAGCCAGACAGGGAGAGGGCCCACAGATACGCAGTATTTT.

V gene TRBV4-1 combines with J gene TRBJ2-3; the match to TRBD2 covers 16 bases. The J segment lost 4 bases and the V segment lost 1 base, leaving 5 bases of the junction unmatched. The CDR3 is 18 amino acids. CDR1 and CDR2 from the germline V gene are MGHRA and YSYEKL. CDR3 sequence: CASSQGLGLAGGPDTQYF. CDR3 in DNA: TGCGCCAGCAGCCAAGGGCTGGGACTAGCGGGGGGGCCAGATACGCAGTATTTT.

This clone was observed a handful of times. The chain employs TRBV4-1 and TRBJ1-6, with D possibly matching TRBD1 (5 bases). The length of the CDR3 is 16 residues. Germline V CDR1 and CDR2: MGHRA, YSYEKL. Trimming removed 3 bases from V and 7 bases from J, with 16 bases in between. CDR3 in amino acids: CASSQRGTAANSPLHF. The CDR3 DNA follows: TGCGCCAGCAGCCAGCGCGGGACGGCGGCGAATTCACCCCTCCACTTT.

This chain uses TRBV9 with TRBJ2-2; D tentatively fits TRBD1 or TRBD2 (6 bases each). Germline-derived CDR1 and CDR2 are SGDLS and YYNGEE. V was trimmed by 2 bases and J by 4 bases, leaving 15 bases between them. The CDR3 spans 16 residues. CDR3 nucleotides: TGTGCCAGCAGCGTGGGGGGCAGGGTAGGCACCGGGGAGCTGTTTTTT. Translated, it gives CASSVGGRVGTGELFF.

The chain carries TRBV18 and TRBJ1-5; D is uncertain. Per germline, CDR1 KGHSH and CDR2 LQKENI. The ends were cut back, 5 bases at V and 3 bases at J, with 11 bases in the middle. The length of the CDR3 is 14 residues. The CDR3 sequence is CASSGGGINQPQHF. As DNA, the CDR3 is TGTGCCAGCTCAGGCGGAGGAATCAATCAGCCCCAGCATTTT.

The CDR3 reads CAISGTYNEQFF. The CDR3 DNA is TGTGCCATCAGTGGAACCTACAATGAGCAGTTCTTC. The chain is built from TRBV10-3 and TRBJ2-1, with no clear D. The CDR3 contains 12 residues. Trimming shortened V by 4 bases and J by 2 bases, and 3 bases separated the two germline ends. The germline V gene encodes CDR1 ENHRY and CDR2 SYGVKD.

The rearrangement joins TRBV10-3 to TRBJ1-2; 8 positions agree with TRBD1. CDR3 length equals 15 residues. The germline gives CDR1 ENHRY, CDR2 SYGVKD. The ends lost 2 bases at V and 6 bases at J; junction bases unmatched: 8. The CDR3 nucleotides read TGTGCCATCAGTGAGACGGGACAGGAGGGCAATGGCTACACCTTC. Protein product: CAISETGQEGNGYTF.

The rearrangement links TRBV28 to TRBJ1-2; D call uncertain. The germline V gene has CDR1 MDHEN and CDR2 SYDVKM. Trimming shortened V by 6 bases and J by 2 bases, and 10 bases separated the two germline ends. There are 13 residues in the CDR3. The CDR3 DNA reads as TGTGCCAGCAGGCGGGAACAGAACTATGGCTACACCTTC. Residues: CASRREQNYGYTF.

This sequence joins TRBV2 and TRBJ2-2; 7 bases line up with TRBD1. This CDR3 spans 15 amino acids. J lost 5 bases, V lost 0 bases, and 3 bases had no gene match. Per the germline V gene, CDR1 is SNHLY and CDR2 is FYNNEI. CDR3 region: CASSEAPRGTGELFF. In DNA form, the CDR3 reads TGTGCCAGCAGTGAAGCGCCCAGGGGGACCGGGGAGCTGTTTTTT.

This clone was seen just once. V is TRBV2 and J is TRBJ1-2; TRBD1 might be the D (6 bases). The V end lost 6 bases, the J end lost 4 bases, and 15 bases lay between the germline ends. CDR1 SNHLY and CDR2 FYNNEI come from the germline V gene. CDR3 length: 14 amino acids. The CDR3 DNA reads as TGTGCCAGCAGGGGACAAACAGCTGCCTATGGCTACACCTTC. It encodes CASRGQTAAYGYTF.

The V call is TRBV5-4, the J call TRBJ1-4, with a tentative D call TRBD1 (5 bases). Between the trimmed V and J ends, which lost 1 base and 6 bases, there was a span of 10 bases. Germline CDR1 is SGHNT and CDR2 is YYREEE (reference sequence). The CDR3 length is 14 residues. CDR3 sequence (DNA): TGTGCCAGCAGCTTGCGGGGCAGGGATGAAAAACTGTTTTTT. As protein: CASSLRGRDEKLFF.

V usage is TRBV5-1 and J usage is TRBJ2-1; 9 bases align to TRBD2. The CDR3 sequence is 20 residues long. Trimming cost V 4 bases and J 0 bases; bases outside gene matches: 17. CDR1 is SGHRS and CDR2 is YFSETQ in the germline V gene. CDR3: CASSISGSRRPSSSYNEQFF. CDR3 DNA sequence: TGCGCCAGCAGCATTAGCGGGAGTAGGAGGCCTTCAAGCTCCTACAATGAGCAGTTCTTC.

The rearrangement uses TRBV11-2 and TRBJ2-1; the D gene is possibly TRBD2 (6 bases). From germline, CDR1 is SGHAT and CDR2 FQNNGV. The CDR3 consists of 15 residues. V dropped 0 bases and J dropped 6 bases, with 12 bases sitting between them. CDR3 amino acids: CASSLEAGRGNEQFF. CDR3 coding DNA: TGTGCCAGCAGCTTAGAGGCGGGACGAGGCAATGAGCAGTTCTTC. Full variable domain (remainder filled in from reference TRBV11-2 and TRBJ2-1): EAGVAQSPRYKIIEKRQSVAFWCNPISGHATLYWYQQILGQGPKLLIQFQNNGVVDDSQLPKDRFSAERLKGVDSTLKIQPAKLEDSAVYLCASSLEAGRGNEQFFGPGTRLTVL.

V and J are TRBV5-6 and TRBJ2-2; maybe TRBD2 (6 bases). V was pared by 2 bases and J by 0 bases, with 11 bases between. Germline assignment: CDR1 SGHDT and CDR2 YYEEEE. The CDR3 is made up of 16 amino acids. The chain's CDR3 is CASSLLAGANTGELFF. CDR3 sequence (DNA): TGTGCCAGCAGCTTACTAGCAGGCGCGAACACCGGGGAGCTGTTTTTT.

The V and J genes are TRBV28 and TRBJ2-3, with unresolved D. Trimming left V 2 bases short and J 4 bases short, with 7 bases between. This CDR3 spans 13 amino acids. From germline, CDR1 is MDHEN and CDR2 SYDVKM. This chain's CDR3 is CASSLRAPDTQYF. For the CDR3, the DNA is TGTGCCAGCAGTTTACGGGCCCCAGATACGCAGTATTTT.

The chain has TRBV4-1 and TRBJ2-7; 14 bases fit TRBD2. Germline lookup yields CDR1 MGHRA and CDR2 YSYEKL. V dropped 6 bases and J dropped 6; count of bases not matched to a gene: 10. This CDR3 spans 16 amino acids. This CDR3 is CASRHLPGTSGSEQYF. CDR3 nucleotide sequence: TGCGCCAGCAGGCACCTCCCCGGGACTAGCGGGAGCGAGCAGTACTTC.

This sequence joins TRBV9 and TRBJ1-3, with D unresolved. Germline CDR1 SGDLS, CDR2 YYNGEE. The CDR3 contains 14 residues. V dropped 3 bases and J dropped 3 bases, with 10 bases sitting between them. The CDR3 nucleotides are TGTGCCAGCAGCGCCCAGCTTGGTGGAAACACCATATATTTT. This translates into CASSAQLGGNTIYF.

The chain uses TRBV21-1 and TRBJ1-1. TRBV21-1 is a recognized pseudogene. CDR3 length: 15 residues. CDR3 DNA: TGTGCCAGCAGCAAAGAGCGGCAAGACAACACTGAAGCTTTCTTT. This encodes CASSKERQDNTEAFF.